These 5 T cell receptor beta chains came from one sample sequenced in a study of CD4 T cells in relation to SARS-CoV-2 and coronaviruses. Before the COVID-19 pandemic, during about 2010-2018, CD4+ T cells were taken from unexposed donors. After about 10 days of culture, CD4+ T cells were isolated. The method was immunoSEQ multiplex PCR; TCRdb's version includes in-frame clones alone and lacks a portion of them. The table has more than 15,000 clones, around four fifths seen once. For these TCRs, the target antigens are not known. What was sequenced was CD4+ T cells from PBMCs, cultured in vitro. The receptors stem from a human donor in good health.

This rearrangement joins TRBV10-3 to TRBJ1-5; D is unclear. Trimming removed 8 bases from V and 3 bases from J, with 11 bases in between. The CDR3 totals 13 residues. Germline CDR1 reads ENHRY; CDR2 reads SYGVKD. The DNA of the CDR3 is TGTGCCATCCGGAAGGAACTCAATCAGCCCCAGCATTTT. It specifies CAIRKELNQPQHF.

CDR3 loop: CASSQQRTDTQYF. CDR3 DNA: TGCGCCAGCAGCCAACAGCGGACAGATACGCAGTATTTT. This rearrangement joins TRBV4-1 to TRBJ2-3, with a weak D call TRBD2 (5 bases). The ends were cut back, 2 bases at V and 3 bases at J, with 6 bases in the middle. This CDR3 has 13 amino acids. The germline CDR1 and CDR2 sequences are MGHRA and YSYEKL.

The rearrangement uses TRBV27 and TRBJ2-7; D may be TRBD1 (5 bases). Trimming took off 5 bases at V and 0 bases at J, with 14 bases between the two ends. The CDR3 loop spans 15 amino acids. Germline CDR1 and CDR2: MNHEY and SMNVEV (reference sequence). The CDR3 loop is CASSLLTAYSYEQYF. The CDR3, as DNA: TGTGCCAGCAGTCTCCTGACAGCATACTCCTACGAGCAGTACTTC.

The chain couples TRBV27 to TRBJ2-7; 7 nucleotides line up with TRBD1. With V trimmed by 6 bases and J by 10 bases, 6 bases remained unmatched. Looked up from germline, CDR1 is MNHEY and CDR2 is SMNVEV (reference sequence). The CDR3 runs to 11 residues. CDR3 DNA sequence: TGTGCCAGCAGACTAAGACAGGGACAGTACTTC. Its translation is CASRLRQGQYF.

This clone occurred a few times. V usage is TRBV27 and J usage is TRBJ2-7, with D possibly TRBD2 on 5 matching bases. The CDR3 is 13 residues long. V was cut by 6 bases and J by 4 bases, with 13 bases left in between. The germline CDR1 and CDR2 sequences are MNHEY and SMNVEV (reference sequence). CDR3 loop: CASSGGRIYEQYF. The CDR3 DNA sequence: TGTGCCAGCAGCGGAGGTCGGATTTACGAGCAGTACTTC.